This T cell receptor (beta chain) was recovered during a study of blood T cells in healthy people across ages. Regarding this clonotype: Its antigen remains unknown.

Study-wide findings and caveats: Donors of long life had a larger count of naive CD4+ cells and greater diversity than aged donors. As age increased, TCR beta diversity per million T cells fell in a roughly linear fashion.

The CDR3 sequence is 14 residues long. From germline, CDR1 is SGHTA and CDR2 FQGNSA. The V end lost 5 bases, the J end lost 11 bases, and 21 bases lay between the germline ends. For the second PCR, which ran for about 6 to 12 cycles, a sample-barcoded 5' primer and a J-beta primer mix were used. TCRdb called the 5' RACE reads again in MiXCR, with one record for every CDR3 protein. The sample records over 600,000 distinct CDR3 sequences, around two fifths being singletons. The chain employs TRBV7-2 and TRBJ2-5, with D hard to call. The sample was blood. The origin of this receptor is a man older than 75 in good health. The CDR3 sequence: CASSEVGRRNEQYF. The CDR3 nucleotides are TGTGCCAGCAGCGAAGTTGGGCGCCGGAATGAGCAGTACTTC.